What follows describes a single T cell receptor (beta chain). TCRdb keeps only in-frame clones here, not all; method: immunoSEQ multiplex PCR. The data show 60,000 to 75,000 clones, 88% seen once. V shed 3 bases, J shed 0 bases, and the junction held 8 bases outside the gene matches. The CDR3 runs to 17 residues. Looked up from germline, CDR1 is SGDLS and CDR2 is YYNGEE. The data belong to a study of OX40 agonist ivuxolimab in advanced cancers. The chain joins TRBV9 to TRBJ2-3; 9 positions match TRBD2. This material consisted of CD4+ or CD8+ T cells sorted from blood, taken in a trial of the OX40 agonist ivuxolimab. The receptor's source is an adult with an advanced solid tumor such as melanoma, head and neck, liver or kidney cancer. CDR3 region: CASSGTASGTSTDTQYF. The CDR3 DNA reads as TGTGCCAGCAGCGGGACGGCTAGCGGGACTAGCACAGATACGCAGTATTTT.